This T cell receptor beta chain derives from a study of blood T cell repertoires in COVID-19. Study information: PBMCs, B-cell-depleted T cells, or T cells provided the cDNA or gDNA that made up the material.

In the original workflow: Quantification of nucleated cells was approximated via reference gene primer amplification. The table came from immunoSEQ multiplex PCR; TCRdb's copy has only in-frame clones and leaves some out. V, J and clone size reflect that table, while D and trimming were determined from the DNA. The sample consists of about 320,000 clones, roughly nine tenths of them appearing once. This clone has just one count. Those who participated ranged in age from about 18 to 89 years and resided in about two dozen US areas. Clinical history as reported by participants underpinned cohort assignment. This CDR3 has 14 residues. V dropped 6 bases and J dropped 4; count of bases not matched to a gene: 7. Germline V lookup: CDR1 MGHRA, CDR2 YSYEKL.

This rearrangement joins TRBV4-1 to TRBJ1-2; 8 bases are a match to TRBD1. The clonotype comes from a man in his 60s who had recovered from COVID-19. Source material: PBMCs or T cells enriched from blood (not recorded which). The CDR3 sequence: CASSGAGGVYGYTF. CDR3 nucleotides: TGCGCCAGCAGTGGGGCAGGGGGCGTCTATGGCTACACCTTC.